Below are 9 T cell receptor beta chains sequenced from a single sample in a study of T-cell reconstitution after alpha-beta-depleted transplantation in children (dated by TCRdb to the mid-2010s). Taken with the paper, the label for treatment or condition translates to: allogeneic hematopoietic cell transplantation with graft depleted of TCRalphabeta T cells and CD19 B cells. Library preparation employed PCR. Sequenced using an Illumina HiSeq 2500. Molecular barcoding was employed in the preparation of TCR libraries, with unique molecular identifiers being used to normalize TCRbeta repertoire quantification. TCRdb trimmed public reads at Q25 via fastp, called clones via MiXCR and kept in-frame beta chains. Every distinct CDR3 protein forms one entry, paired with its most common genes and DNA. This sample lists approximately 800,000 distinct CDR3 sequences; 16% were detected once. The ten largest account for under 6% of the sample.

This specimen consisted of PBMCs, mostly from graft donor cells, obtained 360 days after TCRalphabeta/CD19-depleted stem cell transplant. Receptors originate from a male patient under 18 who had a stem cell transplant for acute lymphoblastic leukemia, so the T cells may come from the graft donor.

This CDR3 reads CATSRSWTGVEQYF. The CDR3 nucleotides read TGTGCCACCAGCAGAAGTTGGACAGGGGTGGAGCAGTACTTC. The chain couples TRBV15 to TRBJ2-7; the match to TRBD1 covers 9 bases. Unmatched junction bases numbered 6, after V lost 2 bases and J lost 7 bases. Germline CDR1 is LNHNV and CDR2 is YYDKDF (reference sequence). The CDR3 is 14 amino acids.

This chain connects TRBV4-1 to TRBJ2-5, with unresolved D. The germline gives CDR1 MGHRA, CDR2 YSYEKL. Trimming took off 1 base at V and 0 bases at J, with 9 bases between the two ends. The length of the CDR3 is 15 residues. CDR3 nucleotides: TGCGCCAGCAGCCAAGTAATGGCGTACCAAGAGACCCAGTACTTC. Translating it yields CASSQVMAYQETQYF.

This clonotype was picked up a small number of times. This chain connects TRBV5-1 to TRBJ1-1; TRBD1 matches at 8 bases. V dropped 1 base and J dropped 2; count of bases not matched to a gene: 7. Germline V gene data show CDR1 as SGHRS and CDR2 as YFSETQ. The CDR3 is made up of 16 amino acids. CDR3 coding DNA: TGCGCCAGCAGCTTGCCCAGACAGGGGTTAAACACTGAAGCTTTCTTT. Translation gives CASSLPRQGLNTEAFF.

This clonotype is a singleton in its sample. This rearrangement joins TRBV10-1 to TRBJ1-5, with D possibly matching TRBD1 (5 bases). CDR1 and CDR2 from the germline V gene are WNHNN and SYGVQD (reference sequence). This CDR3 region has 16 residues. V was shortened by 2 bases and J by 4 bases, with 15 bases between the two germline ends. The CDR3 loop reads CASSEGGAGANQPQHF. The CDR3 DNA sequence: TGCGCCAGCAGTGAGGGGGGAGCAGGCGCAAATCAGCCCCAGCATTTT.

This clonotype was observed a handful of times. V is TRBV12-3 or TRBV12-4 and J is TRBJ1-1, with D unclear. CDR3 size: 15 residues. The ends were cut back, 3 bases at V and 10 bases at J, with 21 bases in the middle. The CDR3 loop reads CASSLEAGLLHRAFF. In nucleotides, the CDR3 is TGTGCCAGCAGTTTGGAGGCCGGGCTCCTGCATCGAGCTTTCTTT.

The chain uses TRBV18 and TRBJ1-1; D is perhaps TRBD1 (5 bases). The CDR3 length is 12 residues. The V gene's germline CDR1 is KGHSH and CDR2 LQKENI. Trimming left V 6 bases short and J 8 bases short, with 13 bases between. The CDR3 loop is CASSHDSAEAFF. CDR3 coding DNA: TGTGCCAGCTCCCACGACAGCGCCGAAGCTTTCTTT.

In this sample, this clonotype turned up a few times. The rearrangement uses TRBV29-1 and TRBJ2-7, with D unresolved. V was clipped by 3 bases and J by 4 bases, with 16 bases between them. Per the germline V gene, CDR1 is SQVTM and CDR2 is ANQGSEA. There are 14 residues in the CDR3. The CDR3 region is CSVETWELTYEQYF. CDR3 nucleotide sequence: TGCAGCGTTGAGACGTGGGAACTCACTTACGAGCAGTACTTC.

At least ten counts were recorded for this clonotype. V and J are TRBV9 and TRBJ2-1; 13 nucleotides match TRBD2. Trimming at V came to 4 bases and at J to 5 bases, leaving 9 bases not matched to a gene. Per germline, CDR1 SGDLS and CDR2 YYNGEE. The CDR3 has 17 amino acids. CDR3 residues: CASSFPRTSGSHNEQFF. The CDR3 bases are TGTGCCAGCAGCTTTCCCCGGACTAGCGGGAGCCACAATGAGCAGTTCTTC.

Details on this clonotype: The junction departs from the called germline gene at one end, perhaps through a read error. This rearrangement joins TRBV12-3 or TRBV12-4 to TRBJ2-1, with 14 positions matching TRBD2. The CDR3 has 15 residues. The CDR3: CASRPGLAGVGEEFF. The CDR3 DNA sequence: TGTGCCAGCAGGCCGGGACTAGCGGGAGTAGGTGAGGAGTTCTTC.